This T cell receptor beta chain was identified in a study of pediatric ulcerative colitis. Whole-study results and caveats: Blood samples from two patients yielded substantially fewer templates and were excluded from blood-rectal overlap analysis. This repertoire reflects total lymphocytes rather than subpopulations like regulatory T cells.

Generated by immunoSEQ multiplex PCR, the TCRdb table keeps only in-frame clones and is missing some. The sample has over 10,000 clones, 70% to 80% seen once. Between the trimmed V and J ends, which lost 1 base and 1 base, there was a span of 10 bases. CDR3 length: 15 amino acids. CDR1 and CDR2 from the germline V gene are SGHVT and SQSDAQ. This clone turned up a few times. Its antigen remains unidentified. Rectal tissue came from one to two pinch biopsies taken at colonoscopy. The chain is built from TRBV7-4 and TRBJ1-1; D not resolved. Sequenced material: gut tissue. This sequence originates from a boy between 5 and 17 years old who was a control in a study of pediatric ulcerative colitis. As DNA, the CDR3 is TGTGCCAGCAGCTTAGATGGGCACAAGAACACTGAAGCTTTCTTT. It specifies CASSLDGHKNTEAFF. Together with reference TRBV7-4 and TRBJ1-1, the CDR3 gives the full variable domain: GAGVSQSPRYKVAKRGRDVALRCDSISGHVTLYWYRQTLGQGSEVLTYSQSDAQRDKSGRPSGRFSAERPERSVSTLKIQRTEQGDSAVYLCASSLDGHKNTEAFFGQGTRLTVV.